This T cell receptor (beta chain) was identified in a study of sequential checkpoint blockade in melanoma. Using immunoSEQ multiplex PCR, the repertoire was profiled, and TCRdb retains in-frame clones only, with some absent. The repertoire includes fewer than 35,000 clones, roughly four fifths of them detected once, and more than 20% sits in the top ten. In regard to this clone: The sample has other DNA sequences that encode this CDR3 too.

Per germline, CDR1 MGHDK and CDR2 SYGVNS. The CDR3 has 14 amino acids. Trimming stripped 4 bases from V and 8 bases from J, with 17 bases between. As for treatment: randomized to nivolumab then ipilimumab (arm A) or the reverse (arm B). The TCR originated in a human donor with melanoma. The source was CD8+ T cells sorted from blood (inferred from file names), collected from a patient given nivolumab and ipilimumab in sequence. The chain has TRBV25-1 and TRBJ1-2; the D gene is possibly TRBD1 (6 bases). The CDR3 coding sequence is TGTGCCAGCAGTGGGGGACATTCCGGCGGCGGCTACACCTTC. Translating gives CASSGGHSGGGYTF.